A selection of T cell receptor beta chains follows, all from one sample in a study of T cells in Graves' hyperthyroidism and ophthalmopathy. TCRdb redid the calling of the multiplex PCR reads with MiXCR, one entry per CDR3 protein. The sample records nearly 750,000 distinct CDR3 sequences, about 35% being singletons. Material for sequencing was blood. The receptor source for this set is a woman aged 35 to 49 with Graves' hyperthyroidism. The CDR3 runs from the conserved cysteine through the conserved F or W. Each record gives: clone size, J gene, V gene, D gene, CDR3 protein, CDR3 DNA. D genes are given only for firm matches. The size field is filled for only some rows; it gives once, few, many or a size class.

>many|TRBJ2-5|TRBV13|.
CASSYGQGKETQYF
TGTGCCAGCAGCTACGGGCAGGGGAAAGAGACCCAGTACTTC
>few|TRBJ1-1|TRBV6-6|.
CASSRRKDGTEAFF
TGTGCCAGCAGTCGAAGGAAAGATGGAACTGAAGCTTTCTTT
>.|TRBJ2-1|TRBV25-1|.
CASSESYARAAYNEQFF
TGTGCCAGCAGTGAATCGTATGCCAGGGCCGCCTACAATGAGCAGTTCTTC
>few|TRBJ2-7|TRBV29-1|.
CSTHPLWAGPYEQYF
TGCAGCACTCACCCCCTCTGGGCAGGGCCCTACGAGCAGTACTTC
>few|TRBJ2-5|TRBV28|.
CASSNPGRGETQYF
TGTGCCAGCAGTAATCCAGGCAGGGGAGAGACCCAGTACTTC
>few|TRBJ2-7|TRBV10-3|TRBD1
CAISDFGTGDLGEQYF
TGTGCCATCAGTGATTTTGGGACAGGGGACTTGGGGGAGCAGTACTTC
>.|TRBJ1-2|TRBV4-3|.
CASSQGGVGYTF
TGCGCCAGCAGCCAAGGCGGGGTAGGCTACACCTTC
>few|TRBJ1-1|TRBV6-5|TRBD1
CASSYWGQFTEAFF
TGTGCCAGCAGTTACTGGGGACAGTTCACTGAAGCTTTCTTT
>.|TRBJ1-6|TRBV2|.
CASKIDYNSPLHF
TGTGCCAGCAAGATTGATTATAATTCACCCCTCCACTTT
>few|TRBJ1-5|TRBV6-5|.
CASRGRGNQPQHF
TGTGCCAGCAGGGGGCGCGGCAATCAGCCCCAGCATTTT
>few|TRBJ2-2|TRBV7-9|TRBD1
CASSFRDRGSGELFF
TGTGCCAGCAGCTTCCGGGACAGGGGTTCCGGGGAGCTGTTTTTT
>.|TRBJ2-5|TRBV20-1|.
CSASTSGGTSNETQYF
TGCAGTGCTAGTACCAGTGGGGGGACCAGCAATGAGACCCAGTACTTC
>.|TRBJ2-7|TRBV10-1|.
CASSEVAGDEQYF
TGCGCCAGCAGTGAAGTCGCAGGGGACGAGCAGTACTTC
>many|TRBJ1-1|TRBV5-1|.
CASSLRGALNTEAFF
TGCGCCAGCAGCTTGCGAGGGGCCCTGAACACTGAAGCTTTCTTT
>.|TRBJ2-5|TRBV2|.
CAARSEETQYF
TGTGCCGCACGATCGGAAGAGACCCAGTACTTC
>few|TRBJ1-3|TRBV4-3|.
CASSQGGGRRGNTIYF
TGCGCCAGCAGCCAAGGCGGGGGGCGTCGAGGAAACACCATATATTTT
>.|TRBJ1-2|TRBV7-2|.
CASSHGATNYGYTF
TGTGCCAGCAGCCACGGCGCCACTAACTATGGCTACACCTTC
>once|TRBJ2-7|TRBV7-9|TRBD2
CASSQDSRLAGVYEQYF
TGCGCCAGCAGCCAAGATTCCAGACTAGCGGGAGTATATGAGCAGTACTTC
>.|TRBJ1-4|TRBV20-1|.
CSARDWEQRFF
TGCAGTGCTAGAGACTGGGAACAGCGGTTTTTT
>once|TRBJ2-7|TRBV10-1|TRBD1
CASSEYRGSSYEQYF
TGCGCCAGCAGTGAGTACAGGGGTAGCTCCTACGAGCAGTACTTC
>.|TRBJ1-2|TRBV12-3/TRBV12-4|TRBD1
CASSRGTGPAEGYTF
TGTGCCAGCAGCCGAGGGACAGGCCCGGCGGAGGGCTACACCTTC
>.|TRBJ2-5|TRBV11-1|.
CASSLGGEPQETQYF
TGTGCCAGCAGCTTAGGCGGGGAGCCCCAAGAGACCCAGTACTTC
>many|TRBJ2-2|TRBV2|.
CASSAGSGELFF
TGTGCCAGCAGTGCGGGCTCCGGGGAGCTGTTTTTT
>few|TRBJ2-2|TRBV10-3|.
CAISNRDGELFF
TGTGCCATCAGCAACAGGGACGGGGAGCTGTTTTTT
>few|TRBJ2-7|TRBV10-3|TRBD1
CASRRPGQGTYEQYF
TGTGCCAGCAGGCGACCGGGACAGGGAACCTACGAGCAGTACTTC
>many|TRBJ1-2|TRBV7-9|.
CASSQATGYGYTF
TGTGCCAGCAGCCAAGCGACAGGCTATGGCTACACCTTC
>.|TRBJ2-7|TRBV29-1|TRBD1
CSVESTGEQEQYF
TGCAGCGTTGAATCGACAGGGGAACAGGAGCAGTACTTC
>few|TRBJ2-2|TRBV3-1|.
CASSHLGGELFF
TGTGCCAGCAGCCATCTGGGCGGGGAGCTGTTTTTT
>.|TRBJ2-2|TRBV9|TRBD1
CASSEGGTGVTGELFF
TGTGCCAGCAGCGAGGGAGGGACAGGGGTCACCGGGGAGCTGTTTTTT
>.|TRBJ2-7|TRBV7-9|TRBD2
CASSQGDYGQYF
TGTGCCAGCAGCCAAGGGGACTACGGGCAGTACTTC
>.|TRBJ1-3|TRBV6-1|.
CASSPGSSGEYTIYF
TGTGCCAGCAGTCCAGGATCCTCCGGTGAATACACCATATATTTT
>many|TRBJ2-7|TRBV20-1|.
CSALGPSYEQYF
TGCAGTGCTCTCGGACCTTCCTACGAGCAGTACTTC
>many|TRBJ1-6|TRBV7-2|TRBD1
CASSRTGVGSPLHF
TGTGCCAGCAGCCGGACAGGGGTCGGCTCACCCCTCCACTTT
>few|TRBJ1-5|TRBV27|.
CASSSNPRQPQHF
TGTGCCAGCAGTTCCAATCCCCGACAGCCCCAGCATTTT
>.|TRBJ2-5|TRBV30|TRBD2
CAWSNTGGREVQETQYF
TGTGCCTGGAGCAATACCGGGGGGCGGGAGGTCCAAGAGACCCAGTACTTC
>once|TRBJ1-1|TRBV7-3|.
CASSLTGRPAEAFF
TGTGCCAGCAGCTTAACGGGCAGGCCGGCTGAAGCTTTCTTT
>once|TRBJ1-5|TRBV4-3|.
CASSQEKRADQPQHF
TGCGCCAGCAGCCAAGAGAAAAGGGCCGATCAGCCCCAGCATTTT
>.|TRBJ1-1|TRBV19|.
CASSAYQGNEAFF
TGTGCCAGTAGCGCTTATCAGGGAAATGAAGCTTTCTTT
>many|TRBJ1-4|TRBV7-9|.
CASSPQSGNEKLFF
TGTGCCAGCAGCCCCCAGTCGGGTAATGAAAAACTGTTTTTT
>many|TRBJ1-4|TRBV12-3/TRBV12-4|.
CASTQDRNEKLFF
TGTGCCAGCACCCAAGACAGGAATGAAAAACTGTTTTTT
>once|TRBJ2-7|TRBV7-2|.
CASSLGAGGGLYEQYF
TGTGCCAGCAGCTTGGGGGCAGGGGGGGGCCTATACGAGCAGTACTTC
>.|TRBJ1-5|TRBV12-3/TRBV12-4|.
CASSRTAYNQPQHF
TGTGCCAGCAGCCGAACAGCATACAATCAGCCCCAGCATTTT
>.|TRBJ2-3|TRBV25-1|.
CASSEFRGTQYF
TGTGCCAGCAGTGAATTTAGGGGTACGCAGTATTTT
>many|TRBJ1-2|TRBV10-3|TRBD1
CAISGLGQVTTNYGYTF
TGTGCCATCAGTGGACTGGGACAGGTAACGACTAACTATGGCTACACCTTC
>.|TRBJ2-7|TRBV6-2/TRBV6-3|.
CASSYGSVSYEQYF
TGTGCCAGCAGTTACGGTTCGGTCTCCTACGAGCAGTACTTC
>many|TRBJ2-7|TRBV7-2|.
CASSDDRVGLYYEQYF
TGTGCCAGCAGCGATGACAGGGTGGGACTGTACTACGAGCAGTACTTC
>.|TRBJ2-2|TRBV24-1|TRBD2
CATSDSSGGNTGELFF
TGTGCCACCAGTGATTCCAGCGGGGGGAACACCGGGGAGCTGTTTTTT
>.|TRBJ2-5|TRBV28|TRBD2
CASSLPSGAQETQYF
TGTGCCAGCAGTTTGCCTAGCGGAGCCCAAGAGACCCAGTACTTC
>.|TRBJ1-3|TRBV19|.
CASSLGYEHSGNTIYF
TGTGCCAGTAGCCTAGGGTACGAGCACTCTGGAAACACCATATATTTT
>many|TRBJ1-6|TRBV6-2/TRBV6-3|.
CASIQVPGSPLHF
TGTGCCAGCATTCAGGTTCCGGGATCACCCCTCCACTTT
>.|TRBJ1-1|TRBV7-9|.
CASSQERFGGGPLEAFF
TGCGCCAGCAGCCAAGAACGATTTGGGGGGGGTCCGCTCGAAGCTTTCTTT
>few|TRBJ1-2|TRBV6-5|.
CASSYEGGYGYTF
TGTGCCAGCAGTTACGAAGGCGGCTATGGCTACACCTTC
>.|TRBJ1-5|TRBV19|.
CASSPDRLDQPQHF
TGTGCCAGCAGTCCTGACAGGTTGGATCAGCCCCAGCATTTT
>once|TRBJ1-1|TRBV29-1|.
CSVTRGTNTEAFF
TGCAGCGTAACGAGGGGCACGAACACTGAAGCTTTCTTT
>many|TRBJ2-5|TRBV28|.
CASSPPRGRETQYF
TGTGCCAGCAGCCCCCCGCGGGGACGAGAGACCCAGTACTTC
>few|TRBJ2-1|TRBV7-9|TRBD2
CASSASGRLYEQFF
TGTGCCAGCTCCGCTAGCGGGAGGTTATACGAGCAGTTCTTC